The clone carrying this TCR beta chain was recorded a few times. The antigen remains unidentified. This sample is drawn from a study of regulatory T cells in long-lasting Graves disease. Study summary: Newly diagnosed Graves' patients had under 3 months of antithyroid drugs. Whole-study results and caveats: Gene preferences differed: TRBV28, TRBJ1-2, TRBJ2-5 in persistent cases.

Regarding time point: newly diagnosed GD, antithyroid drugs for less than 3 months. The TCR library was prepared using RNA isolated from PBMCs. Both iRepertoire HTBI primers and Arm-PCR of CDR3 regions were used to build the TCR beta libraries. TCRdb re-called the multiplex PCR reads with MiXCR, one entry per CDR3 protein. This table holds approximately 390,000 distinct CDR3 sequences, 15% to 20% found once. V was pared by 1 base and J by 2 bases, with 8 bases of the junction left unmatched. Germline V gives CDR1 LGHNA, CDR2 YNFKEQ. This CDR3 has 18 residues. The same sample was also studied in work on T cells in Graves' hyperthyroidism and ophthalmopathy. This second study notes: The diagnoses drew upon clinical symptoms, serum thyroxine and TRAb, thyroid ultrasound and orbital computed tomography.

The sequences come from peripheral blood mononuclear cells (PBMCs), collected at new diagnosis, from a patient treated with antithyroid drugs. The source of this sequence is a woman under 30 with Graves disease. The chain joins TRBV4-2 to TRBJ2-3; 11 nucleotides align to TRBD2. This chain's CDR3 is CASSQGTSGHTTTDTQYF. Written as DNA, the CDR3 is TGTGCCAGCAGCCAAGGGACTAGCGGGCACACTACCACAGATACGCAGTATTTT.